This T cell receptor (beta chain) comes out of a study of blood T cell repertoires in COVID-19 (dated by TCRdb to 2020 to 2021). Regarding the study in general: Samples covering the acute and convalescent phases of COVID-19 were provided by collaborators in the United States, Italy and Spain. The material from the prospective study consisted of cDNA or gDNA derived from T cells, B-cell-depleted T cells, or PBMCs. Deeply sampled blood TCRbeta repertoires from subjects exposed to, actively infected with, or recovered from COVID-19 were included in the dataset. The repertoires were released in a freely available public database meant as a resource for research on the immune response to SARS-CoV-2. Samples came from the ongoing ImmuneRACE study (first 160 participants) plus 1,254 subjects from 6 global collaborators. Sample metadata almost always included a de-identified subject ID, COVID-19 status, age in years and sex. Where available, HLA class I and class II types were obtained from metadata supplied by the sample provider rather than from assay-based typing.

TCRbeta CDR3 regions were amplified from genomic DNA by means of the immunoSEQ Assay, a bias-controlled multiplex PCR. On the study's bioinformatics: The number of nucleated cells in each sample was estimated from the amplification of reference gene primers within the assay. Sequence reads were collapsed and filtered to measure the absolute abundance of every unique TCRbeta CDR3 rearrangement. Productive Simpson clonality was computed per sample as the square root of Simpson's diversity index over productive rearrangements. This is the immuneACCESS table as TCRdb keeps it, with only in-frame sequences that have V and J called. A part of the clones is gone; compared with another copy, unresolved V genes explain less than half, and the rest is unexplained. The DNA gave D and trimming, while V, J and clone size come from that table. Within this sample are some 230,000 clones, with around four fifths of them counted one time only. Together, the top ten hold about 5.1% of the sample.

Samples from volunteer blood donors who had recovered from COVID-19 were contributed by a second Seattle source. Collaborating institutions collected whole blood in K2EDTA tubes following their own protocols. Collaborator samples were shipped for TCRbeta analysis as frozen whole blood, isolated PBMCs, or DNA extracted from either sample type. The paper's findings and limits, for the study overall: Clinical and demographic metadata were provided uncurated, with the amount varying by source and participant.

V and J lose 3 bases and 0 bases, and a span of 13 bases separates them. The cysteine opens and the phenylalanine closes a CDR3 of 16 amino acids. The read is trimmed to its CDR3 DNA, 48 bases read in frame from base 1. From a lookup of the germline V gene, CDR1 and CDR2 are SGHTA and FQGNSA. This clone has a single count. Its antigen remains undetermined. Base qualities are not at hand, and no much larger clone is one base apart. Rearrangement joined TRBV7-2 to TRBJ2-3, with no D gene named confidently. The origin of this receptor is a woman aged 55-70 years who had recovered from COVID-19. Material for sequencing was peripheral blood. The CDR3 reads as follows: CASSFNGPGSTDTQYF. In nucleotide form, the sequence is TGTGCCAGCAGCTTTAACGGTCCGGGTAGCACAGATACGCAGTATTTT. When the CDR3 is completed using the reference TRBV7-2 and TRBJ2-3 genes on either side, the full variable domain is GAGVSQSPSNKVTEKGKDVELRCDPISGHTALYWYRQSLGQGLEFLIYFQGNSAPDKSGLPSDRFSAERTGGSVSTLTIQRTQQEDSAVYLCASSFNGPGSTDTQYFGPGTRLTVL.